The rows below give T cell receptor beta chains drawn from one sample of a study of blood T cell repertoires in COVID-19. Profiling relied on immunoSEQ multiplex PCR, and the TCRdb table lists in-frame clones only, not all of them. The profile shows about 200,000 clones, under 90% of them singletons. Sequenced input: peripheral blood. Receptor source: a man at least 80 years old with acute or convalescent COVID-19. Both conserved end residues are part of each CDR3. The order of the fields is V gene, clone size, D gene, J gene, CDR3 protein, CDR3 DNA. A D gene is named only where the DNA matches it firmly. Size tells how often a clone was seen (once, few, many) or the class of an expanded clone, and some rows leave it out.

V gene: TRBV7-3
clone size: .
D gene: .
J gene: TRBJ1-1
CDR3 protein: CASRAQQGSTEAFF
CDR3 DNA: TGTGCCAGCAGAGCACAACAGGGATCCACTGAAGCTTTCTTT

V gene: TRBV5-1
clone size: .
D gene: .
J gene: TRBJ2-1
CDR3 protein: CASSLVADHSYNEQFF
CDR3 DNA: TGCGCCAGCAGCTTGGTAGCGGACCACTCCTACAATGAGCAGTTCTTC

V gene: TRBV5-1
clone size: .
D gene: TRBD1
J gene: TRBJ2-3
CDR3 protein: CASSSTGVFGDTQYF
CDR3 DNA: TGCGCCAGCAGCTCCACAGGGGTTTTTGGAGATACGCAGTATTTT

V gene: TRBV15
clone size: .
D gene: .
J gene: TRBJ1-4
CDR3 protein: CATSREHQGFEKLFF
CDR3 DNA: TGTGCCACCAGCAGAGAACACCAGGGATTTGAAAAACTGTTTTTT

V gene: TRBV27
clone size: .
D gene: .
J gene: TRBJ1-1
CDR3 protein: CASSLFSGNTEAFF
CDR3 DNA: TGTGCCAGCAGTTTATTCTCCGGGAACACTGAAGCTTTCTTT

V gene: TRBV7-9
clone size: .
D gene: TRBD2
J gene: TRBJ2-2
CDR3 protein: CATDHSGREAGELFF
CDR3 DNA: TGTGCCACCGACCATAGCGGGAGGGAAGCCGGGGAGCTGTTTTTT

V gene: TRBV10-1
clone size: .
D gene: .
J gene: TRBJ2-2
CDR3 protein: CATPRDSGNTGELFF
CDR3 DNA: TGCGCCACCCCCCGAGATAGCGGGAACACCGGGGAGCTGTTTTTT

V gene: TRBV3-1/TRBV3-2
clone size: .
D gene: .
J gene: TRBJ2-7
CDR3 protein: CASSQDRGYRYEQYF
CDR3 DNA: TGTGCCAGCAGCCAAGACCGCGGGTACCGCTACGAGCAGTACTTC

V gene: TRBV4-1
clone size: .
D gene: TRBD2
J gene: TRBJ2-3
CDR3 protein: CASSQLLAGSTDTQYF
CDR3 DNA: TGCGCCAGCAGCCAACTACTAGCGGGAAGCACAGATACGCAGTATTTT

V gene: TRBV7-9
clone size: .
D gene: .
J gene: TRBJ1-2
CDR3 protein: CASSLPTPNYGYTF
CDR3 DNA: TGTGCCAGCAGCTTACCGACACCAAACTATGGCTACACCTTC

V gene: TRBV27
clone size: .
D gene: .
J gene: TRBJ2-7
CDR3 protein: CASSPFPGSYEQYF
CDR3 DNA: TGTGCCAGCAGCCCCTTCCCGGGTAGCTACGAGCAGTACTTC

V gene: TRBV5-1
clone size: .
D gene: TRBD2
J gene: TRBJ2-5
CDR3 protein: CASSLTSGTGRETQYF
CDR3 DNA: TGCGCCAGCAGCTTGACTAGCGGGACTGGGAGAGAGACCCAGTACTTC

V gene: TRBV7-2
clone size: .
D gene: .
J gene: TRBJ1-1
CDR3 protein: CASSLTGMNTEAFF
CDR3 DNA: TGTGCCAGCAGCTTAACAGGAATGAACACTGAAGCTTTCTTT

V gene: TRBV6-2/TRBV6-3
clone size: .
D gene: .
J gene: TRBJ2-2
CDR3 protein: CASSQGLFNTGELFF
CDR3 DNA: TGTGCCAGCAGCCAGGGGCTCTTCAACACCGGGGAGCTGTTTTTT

V gene: TRBV7-8
clone size: .
D gene: TRBD2
J gene: TRBJ2-7
CDR3 protein: CASSLGLAVGYEQYF
CDR3 DNA: TGTGCCAGCAGCTTAGGGCTAGCGGTCGGCTACGAGCAGTACTTC

V gene: TRBV5-1
clone size: .
D gene: TRBD2
J gene: TRBJ2-2
CDR3 protein: CASSLGTSAGELFF
CDR3 DNA: TGCGCCAGCAGCTTGGGGACTAGCGCCGGGGAGCTGTTTTTT

V gene: TRBV18
clone size: .
D gene: TRBD2
J gene: TRBJ2-1
CDR3 protein: CASSPEGLAAYNEQFF
CDR3 DNA: TGTGCCAGCTCACCCGAGGGACTAGCGGCCTACAATGAGCAGTTCTTC

V gene: TRBV5-1
clone size: .
D gene: TRBD1
J gene: TRBJ2-3
CDR3 protein: CASSLRTGEDTQYF
CDR3 DNA: TGCGCCAGCAGCTTACGGACAGGGGAAGATACGCAGTATTTT

V gene: TRBV5-4
clone size: .
D gene: .
J gene: TRBJ1-4
CDR3 protein: CASSLAGGGEKLFF
CDR3 DNA: TGTGCCAGCAGCTTGGCAGGAGGTGGCGAAAAACTGTTTTTT

V gene: TRBV15
clone size: .
D gene: .
J gene: TRBJ1-6
CDR3 protein: CATSRDSLNSPLHF
CDR3 DNA: TGTGCCACCAGCAGAGATTCCCTAAATTCACCCCTCCACTTT

V gene: TRBV18
clone size: .
D gene: .
J gene: TRBJ2-5
CDR3 protein: CASGGTVQETQYF
CDR3 DNA: TGTGCCAGCGGGGGGACAGTCCAAGAGACCCAGTACTTC

V gene: TRBV28
clone size: few
D gene: .
J gene: TRBJ1-4
CDR3 protein: CASSSPQGSGPTNEKLFF
CDR3 DNA: TGTGCCAGCAGTTCGCCTCAGGGAAGTGGGCCAACTAATGAAAAACTGTTTTTT

V gene: TRBV19
clone size: .
D gene: .
J gene: TRBJ2-7
CDR3 protein: CASSPKPGGSYEQYF
CDR3 DNA: TGTGCCAGTAGCCCCAAACCTGGAGGCTCCTACGAGCAGTACTTC

V gene: TRBV28
clone size: .
D gene: TRBD1
J gene: TRBJ2-7
CDR3 protein: CASSRPGTGHEQYF
CDR3 DNA: TGTGCCAGCAGTCGCCCGGGGACAGGGCACGAGCAGTACTTC

V gene: TRBV7-2
clone size: .
D gene: .
J gene: TRBJ2-1
CDR3 protein: CASSNRQGSEQFF
CDR3 DNA: TGTGCCAGCAGCAATCGTCAGGGGAGTGAGCAGTTCTTC

V gene: TRBV6-6
clone size: .
D gene: TRBD2
J gene: TRBJ2-7
CDR3 protein: CASSLLSGSSYEQYF
CDR3 DNA: TGTGCCAGCAGCCTACTCAGCGGGAGCTCCTACGAGCAGTACTTC